The present TCR beta chain was sequenced within a study of tumor-infiltrating lymphocytes in localized non-small cell lung cancer (dated by TCRdb to the early 2020s). For context, the study as a whole: Several histologies were represented in the cohort, which also included both smokers and never-smokers as well as patients whose samples were collected after neoadjuvant chemotherapy. Each patient provided resected tumor tissue plus uninvolved lung tissue from the same patient, with the uninvolved lung tissue described as non-adjacent to the tumor. Alongside flow cytometry, multiplex immunofluorescence, RNA-seq, exome sequencing and proteomics, TCR sequencing was applied to the same patients as one of several integrated assays. In total, the ICON cohort was made up of 150 or so surgical patients who had localized non-small cell lung cancer and whose tumors were resected. For approximately 50 patients, immunoSEQ T-cell fraction was compared between paired tumor and uninvolved lung. General conclusions and limits of the study: Because different pieces of the same tissue were used for different assays, technical variation could not be separated from intratumor heterogeneity. The TCR-derived T-cell fraction showed no difference between the flow cytometry-defined immunotypes IM1 (good prognosis) and IM2 (poor prognosis). No association of tumor T-cell fraction from TCR sequencing with recurrence-free survival was found (p = 0.61). Higher T cell infiltration in tumors than in uninvolved lung tissue was supported by TCRbeta sequencing, consistent with immunofluorescence CD3 counts. Because assay coverage varied across patients depending on available tissue quantity, TCR sequencing was performed for only a subset of the cohort.

The CDR3 has 19 amino acids, counting the end cysteine and phenylalanine. Only the CDR3 region is kept as DNA, spanning 57 bases read in frame from base 1. TCR sequencing with the immunoSEQ assay provided the T-cell fraction in tumor and uninvolved lung tissue. In the original analysis: For survival analysis, patients were divided into high (upper tertile) and low (lower two tertiles) T-cell fraction groups, which were compared by log-rank test. A signed-rank test was used to check for differences in T-cell fraction between paired tumor and uninvolved lung. TCRdb obtained this table from immuneACCESS and retained in-frame rearrangements with V and J assigned. These tables miss some clones; where compared with another copy, unresolved V genes account for less than half of the shortfall, and the remainder is unexplained. That table furnishes V, J and clone size, whereas the DNA furnished D and trimming. This sample gives around 5,500 clones in total; roughly four fifths of them show up just once. Around a tenth of the sample belongs to the ten largest clones.

As to this clone: The specificity of this receptor is unknown. Per-nucleotide qualities are absent, and no much larger clonotype sits a single base away.

Enrollment in ICON was initiated in 2016, and the last patient was enrolled in September 2018. Fresh tumor and matched uninvolved tissue for in-depth immune analyses, including TCR sequencing, were collected from a subcohort of around 80 patients. No cell sorting was done, and TCR sequencing was instead run on DNA isolated from bulk tissue. The rearrangement combines TRBV21-1 with TRBJ2-3; the tabulated D call, TRBD2, remains unverified against the DNA. TRBV21-1 is classified as a pseudogene. Specimen: lung tumor tissue. The TCR originated in a human donor with non-small cell lung cancer. Read as DNA, the sequence is TGTGCCAGCATGGTTCGTCAAGATGCTAGCACAGCCTTCACAGATACGCAGTATTTT. This sequence encodes CASMVRQDASTAFTDTQYF.